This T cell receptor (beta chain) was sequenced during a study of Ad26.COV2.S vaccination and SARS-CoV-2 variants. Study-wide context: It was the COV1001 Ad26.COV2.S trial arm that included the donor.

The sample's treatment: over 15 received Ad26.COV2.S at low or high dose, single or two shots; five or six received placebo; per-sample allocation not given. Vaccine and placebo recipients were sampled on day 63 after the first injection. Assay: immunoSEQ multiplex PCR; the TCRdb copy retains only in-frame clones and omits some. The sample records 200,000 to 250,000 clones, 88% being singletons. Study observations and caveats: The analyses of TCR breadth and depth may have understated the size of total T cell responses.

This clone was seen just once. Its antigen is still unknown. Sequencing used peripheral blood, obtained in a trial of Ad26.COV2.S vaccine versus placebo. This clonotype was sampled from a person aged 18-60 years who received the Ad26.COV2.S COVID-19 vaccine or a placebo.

The CDR3 sequence: CASSPLFNREGGQETQYF. The CDR3 DNA reads as TGTGCCAGCAGTCCCCTTTTCAACAGGGAAGGAGGTCAAGAGACCCAGTACTTC. This chain connects TRBV25-1 to TRBJ2-5; TRBD1 might be the D (6 bases). The V end was cut by 5 bases, the J end by 2 bases, with 24 bases between. Germline CDR1 and CDR2: MGHDK and SYGVNS. CDR3 length equals 18 residues.